The 25 T cell receptor beta chains below were found in one sample sequenced in a study of T cells in localized non-small cell lung cancer (dated by TCRdb to 2018 to 2020). The library came from the immunoSEQ multiplex PCR assay. TCRdb stores this immuneACCESS table with in-frame sequences only. Part of the clones is absent; in the studies checked, under half of the shortfall reflects unresolved V genes, and no reason is known for the rest. The sample yields approximately 57,000 clones; 86% were counted once. Jointly, the top ten make up over 4% of the sample. The sequencing here drew on peripheral blood, taken before any cancer treatment. These receptors were taken from a woman aged 35-70 years with stage I lung adenocarcinoma.

V is TRBV19 and J is TRBJ2-1; no firm D call. CDR3 length equals 14 residues. CDR1 is LNHDA and CDR2 is SQIVND in the germline V gene (reference sequence). V shed 0 bases and J shed 4 bases, with 7 bases lying between them. This CDR3 is CASSIDSRYNEQFF. As DNA, the CDR3 is TGTGCCAGTAGTATAGATAGCAGATACAATGAGCAGTTCTTC.

This clone has more than one count but fewer than ten. This rearrangement joins TRBV7-8 to TRBJ2-1; TRBD1 matches 7 bases. The V gene's germline CDR1 is SGHVS and CDR2 FQNEAQ. V dropped 5 bases and J dropped 4; count of bases not matched to a gene: 2. CDR3 length equals 13 residues. In DNA form, the CDR3 reads TGTGCCAGCAGCCGACAGGGTTACAATGAGCAGTTCTTC. It yields the protein CASSRQGYNEQFF.

The chain recombines TRBV7-9 with TRBJ1-1; TRBD1 is a possible D gene (5 bases). V lost 0 bases to trimming and J lost 1 base, with 9 bases between them. This CDR3 spans 15 amino acids. CDR1 and CDR2 (germline): SEHNR, FQNEAQ (reference sequence). The CDR3 spells CASSLALGANTEAFF. In nucleotides, the CDR3 is TGTGCCAGCAGCTTAGCGCTAGGGGCGAACACTGAAGCTTTCTTT.

With regard to this clone: A junction boundary mismatches the germline segment, possibly from a read error. The CDR3 sequence is CASSLTPVGTSGAGNTIYF. CDR3 sequence (DNA): TGTGCTAGCAGCTTAACCCCTGTCGGCACCTCAGGTGCTGGAAACACCATATATTTT. The rearrangement uses TRBV7-7 and TRBJ1-3; D ambiguous. The CDR3 is 19 residues long. CDR1 is SSHAT, CDR2 FNYEAQ, per germline (reference sequence).

The chain combines TRBV5-6 with TRBJ2-1; TRBD2 matches 14 bases. The CDR3 runs to 15 residues. Trimming took 1 base from V and 10 from J; bases not matched to a gene: 4. Germline CDR1 SGHDT, CDR2 YYEEEE. The CDR3 DNA is TGTGCCAGCAGCTTGTACAGGACTAGCGGGGGGGAGCAGTTCTTC. This encodes CASSLYRTSGGEQFF. The full variable domain, with the rest looked up from reference TRBV5-6 and TRBJ2-1, is DAGVTQSPTHLIKTRGQQVTLRCSPKSGHDTVSWYQQALGQGPQFIFQYYEEEERQRGNFPDRFSGHQFPNYSSELNVNALLLGDSALYLCASSLYRTSGGEQFFGPGTRLTVL.

The chain carries TRBV27 and TRBJ2-7; D not resolved. Looked up from germline, CDR1 is MNHEY and CDR2 is SMNVEV (reference sequence). The V gene lost 3 bases and the J gene lost 0 bases, with 12 bases spanning the gap. This CDR3 is 15 amino acids long. DNA of the CDR3: TGTGCCAGCAGTTTGGGAAGCGCGAGCTCCTACGAGCAGTACTTC. As protein: CASSLGSASSYEQYF.

The V and J genes are TRBV4-3 and TRBJ2-3, with 8 positions matching TRBD2. The V and J ends lost 4 bases and 2 bases, in that order; junction bases with no gene match: 11. Germline values: CDR1 LGHNA, CDR2 YSLEER. This CDR3 is built from 17 residues. The CDR3 region is CASSPNRGGPPTDTQYF. CDR3 nucleotides: TGCGCCAGCAGCCCCAATCGGGGGGGGCCACCCACAGATACGCAGTATTTT.

This sequence joins TRBV7-9 and TRBJ1-1, with unresolved D. CDR3 size: 13 residues. From germline, CDR1 is SEHNR and CDR2 FQNEAQ (reference sequence). V lost 5 bases and J lost 0, with 7 bases in between. The CDR3 here is CASSQWVNTEAFF. CDR3 DNA: TGTGCCAGCAGCCAATGGGTGAACACTGAAGCTTTCTTT.

V and J are TRBV30 and TRBJ1-2; no firm D call. Germline loops: CDR1 GTSNPN, CDR2 SVGIG (reference sequence). The CDR3 length is 12 residues. With 0 bases removed from V and 5 bases from J, the gap between germline ends came to 7 bases. This CDR3 is CAWSVQKYGYTF. The CDR3, as DNA: TGTGCCTGGAGTGTACAGAAGTATGGCTACACCTTC.

This chain connects TRBV4-1 to TRBJ1-4, with unresolved D. Germline CDR1 reads MGHRA; CDR2 reads YSYEKL. Trimming took 1 base from V and 8 from J, leaving 8 bases between them. The CDR3 has 13 amino acids. The CDR3 DNA sequence: TGCGCCAGCAGCCAAGGACTACGCGAAAAACTGTTTTTT. This gives the protein CASSQGLREKLFF.

The CDR3 loop is CASSSSGANLNEQFF. DNA of the CDR3: TGCGCCAGCAGTTCTAGCGGGGCGAACCTCAATGAGCAGTTCTTC. This chain connects TRBV5-1 to TRBJ2-1; 9 positions match TRBD2. CDR3 length equals 15 residues. V dropped 5 bases and J dropped 6; count of bases not matched to a gene: 9. Germline CDR1 reads SGHRS; CDR2 reads YFSETQ.

The rearrangement links TRBV5-4 to TRBJ1-1, with 7 nucleotides matching TRBD1. The CDR3 is 16 residues long. The junction had 10 bases not matched to a gene; V was cut back by 1 base and J by 4 bases. Germline CDR1 is SGHNT and CDR2 is YYREEE (reference sequence). CDR3 sequence: CASSLRDRGLGTEAFF. The CDR3 DNA follows: TGTGCCAGCAGCTTGAGGGACAGAGGATTGGGCACTGAAGCTTTCTTT.

The V call is TRBV11-2, the J call TRBJ2-7; 7 nucleotides agree with TRBD2. Germline CDR1 reads SGHAT; CDR2 reads FQNNGV. The trim removed 1 base at V and 6 bases at J, leaving 9 bases unmatched. The CDR3 has 15 residues. The CDR3 here is CASSLARGGVAEQYF. The CDR3 DNA sequence: TGTGCCAGCAGCTTAGCTCGGGGAGGGGTAGCCGAGCAGTACTTC.

The gene calls are TRBV7-3 and TRBJ1-1; TRBD1 might be the D (5 bases). Per germline, CDR1 SGHTA and CDR2 FQGTGA. CDR3 length: 14 amino acids. Between the trimmed V and J ends, which lost 2 bases and 10 bases, there was a span of 17 bases. CDR3 loop: CASSLSPPGGGAFF. The CDR3 bases are TGTGCCAGCAGCTTATCTCCTCCGGGCGGGGGAGCTTTCTTT.

This rearrangement joins TRBV18 to TRBJ1-3; 8 bases map to TRBD1. This CDR3 contains 14 residues. Germline V gene data show CDR1 as KGHSH and CDR2 as LQKENI. Unmatched junction bases numbered 6, after V lost 6 bases and J lost 5 bases. The CDR3 region has the DNA TGTGCCAGCTCTCTCGGACAGGGACGAAACACCATATATTTT. This encodes CASSLGQGRNTIYF.

The V call is TRBV7-2, the J call TRBJ2-1, with D hard to call. V was clipped by 0 bases and J by 1 base, with 7 bases between them. The V gene's germline CDR1 is SGHTA and CDR2 FQGNSA. The CDR3 runs 15 residues. The CDR3 is CASSLAAPSYNEQFF. CDR3 coding DNA: TGTGCCAGCAGCTTAGCAGCTCCATCCTACAATGAGCAGTTCTTC.

The J gene is TRBJ2-7, the V gene TRBV6-5, with D unclear. The CDR3 has 14 amino acids. Germline-derived CDR1 and CDR2 are MNHEY and SVGAGI. V lost 5 bases and J lost 0, with 11 bases in between. The CDR3 protein is CASSLQRFSYEQYF. CDR3 nucleotide sequence: TGTGCCAGCAGTCTACAGAGGTTCTCCTACGAGCAGTACTTC.

V and J are TRBV29-1 and TRBJ1-2, with a tentative D call TRBD1 (5 bases). V lost 4 bases, J lost 3 bases, and 9 bases lay in between. The CDR3 is made up of 12 amino acids. Germline V gives CDR1 SQVTM, CDR2 ANQGSEA. Here the CDR3 DNA reads TGCAGCGTTGTAGGGGACCACTATGGCTACACCTTC. This sequence encodes CSVVGDHYGYTF.

The chain uses TRBV4-3 and TRBJ2-2; 7 bases are a match to TRBD2. This CDR3 has 15 amino acids. Unmatched junction bases numbered 4, after V lost 3 bases and J lost 3 bases. The germline CDR1 and CDR2 sequences are LGHNA and YSLEER. CDR3 in DNA: TGCGCCAGCAGCCAGGGGGGGACGGACACCGGGGAGCTGTTTTTT. Translating it yields CASSQGGTDTGELFF.

V and J are TRBV2 and TRBJ2-7, with D maybe TRBD1 (5 bases). The CDR3 consists of 13 residues. Germline V lookup: CDR1 SNHLY, CDR2 FYNNEI. V lost 7 bases and J lost 6, with 16 bases in between. DNA for the CDR3: TGTGCCAGCAACCCTCAGGGAACGAGCGAGCAGTACTTC. This gives the protein CASNPQGTSEQYF.

The J gene is TRBJ2-6, the V gene TRBV7-3; weak D call: TRBD1 (6 bases). Germline V gene data show CDR1 as SGHTA and CDR2 as FQGTGA. The CDR3 length is 16 residues. V lost 3 bases, J lost 2 bases, and 11 bases lay in between. CDR3 sequence (DNA): TGTGCCAGCAGCTTTTCTGGGGGCGCTGGGGCCAACGTCCTGACTTTC. This gives the protein CASSFSGGAGANVLTF.

The chain employs TRBV27 and TRBJ2-3, with D unclear. CDR3 length: 15 residues. The germline gives CDR1 MNHEY, CDR2 SMNVEV (reference sequence). Trimming took off 5 bases at V and 0 bases at J, with 12 bases between the two ends. The CDR3 is CASSRAGDSTDTQYF. The CDR3 DNA sequence: TGTGCCAGCAGTCGGGCTGGGGATAGCACAGATACGCAGTATTTT.

The chain carries TRBV7-8 and TRBJ2-2, with 9 bases lining up with TRBD1. The CDR3 has 16 residues. The germline V gene encodes CDR1 SGHVS and CDR2 FQNEAQ. The V segment lost 6 bases and the J segment 4 bases; nucleotides outside the gene matches: 9. CDR3 nucleotides: TGTGCCAGCAGTCGTACAGGGGGCGGGAGCACCGGGGAGCTGTTTTTT. Translating it yields CASSRTGGGSTGELFF.

The CDR3 DNA reads as TGCAGCGTCCAACTAACAGGGCCGCCTAATTCACCCCTCCACTTT. Its protein product is CSVQLTGPPNSPLHF. This rearrangement joins TRBV29-1 to TRBJ1-6; weak D call: TRBD1 (6 bases). CDR1 and CDR2 (germline): SQVTM, ANQGSEA. This CDR3 has 15 residues. V lost 6 bases to trimming and J lost 6 bases, with 18 bases between them.

V gene TRBV7-3 combines with J gene TRBJ2-6, with no clear D. The V and J ends lost 3 bases and 2 bases respectively, with 5 bases between them. The CDR3 runs to 14 residues. Germline-derived CDR1 and CDR2 are SGHTA and FQGTGA. The CDR3 region has the DNA TGTGCCAGCAGCTTTCAAACTGGGGCCAACGTCCTGACTTTC. Its protein is CASSFQTGANVLTF.